The 8 T cell receptor beta chains listed next were all sequenced from one sample in a study of shared clonotypes between healthy human individuals. TCRdb's table, derived via immunoSEQ multiplex PCR, lists solely in-frame clones and lacks some. The profile shows about 100,000 clones, roughly 70% of them singletons. The sequencing sample was made of memory CD8+ T cells sorted from blood. Subset indicated: CD45RO+ cells pooled with CCR7-negative TemRA cells. The receptors were gathered from a woman in her thirties in good health.

This clone turned up a few times. The genes are TRBV28 and TRBJ2-5, with D perhaps TRBD1 (6 bases). CDR3 length equals 15 residues. CDR1 MDHEN and CDR2 SYDVKM come from the germline V gene. The V end was cut by 3 bases, the J end by 2 bases, with 13 bases between. The CDR3 loop is CASSFVDREQETQYF. The CDR3 DNA reads as TGTGCCAGCAGTTTCGTGGACAGAGAACAAGAGACCCAGTACTTC. Combining the CDR3 with reference TRBV28 and TRBJ2-5 gives the whole variable domain DVKVTQSSRYLVKRTGEKVFLECVQDMDHENMFWYRQDPGLGLRLIYFSYDVKMKEKGDIPEGYSVSREKKERFSLILESASTNQTSMYLCASSFVDREQETQYFGPGTRLLVL.

Here the CDR3 reads CASNPTGGERAYEQYF. The DNA for the CDR3 is TGTGCCAGCAATCCCACAGGGGGAGAAAGGGCCTACGAGCAGTACTTC. This chain links TRBV6-6 with TRBJ2-7; the match to TRBD1 covers 8 bases. CDR1 is MNHNY and CDR2 is SVGAGI in the germline V gene (reference sequence). This CDR3 has 16 residues. V lost 7 bases and J lost 2; bases outside the gene matches: 13.

This clone was seen at least ten times. The V gene is TRBV5-6, the J gene TRBJ2-7; maybe TRBD1 (6 bases). Looked up from germline, CDR1 is SGHDT and CDR2 is YYEEEE. Trimming took 3 bases from V and 4 from J, leaving 14 bases between them. The length of the CDR3 is 14 residues. CDR3 nucleotide sequence: TGTGCCAGCAGCTCCTTACTGGGGGCGTACGAGCAGTACTTC. Protein: CASSSLLGAYEQYF.

V gene TRBV5-1 combines with J gene TRBJ2-3, with 9 bases matching TRBD2. Trimming removed 4 bases from V and 6 bases from J; junction bases left unmatched: 18. Per germline, CDR1 SGHRS and CDR2 YFSETQ. The CDR3 has 18 amino acids. The DNA of the CDR3 is TGCGCCAGCAGCAGACGGTCCCCTAGCGGGGCCGGGTCCGATACGCAGTATTTT. Protein sequence: CASSRRSPSGAGSDTQYF.

This chain's CDR3 is CASSPGTGGRQPQHF. The CDR3 coding sequence is TGTGCCAGCAGTCCTGGGACAGGAGGTCGTCAGCCCCAGCATTTT. The genes are TRBV27 and TRBJ1-5; TRBD1 aligns across 8 bases. CDR1 and CDR2 from the germline V gene are MNHEY and SMNVEV (reference sequence). V shed 5 bases and J 6 bases; nucleotides not matched to a gene: 9. The CDR3 is made up of 15 amino acids.

The rearrangement links TRBV25-1 to TRBJ1-1, with D unclear. The CDR3 is made up of 11 amino acids. V was cut by 3 bases and J by 1 base, with 0 bases left in between. Germline CDR1 is MGHDK and CDR2 is SYGVNS. CDR3 region: CASSENTEAFF. The CDR3 DNA follows: TGTGCCAGCAGTGAGAACACTGAAGCTTTCTTT.

The chain recombines TRBV6-6 with TRBJ1-1; D perhaps matches TRBD1 (5 bases). The ends were cut back, 5 bases at V and 2 bases at J, with 12 bases in the middle. Germline CDR1 is MNHNY and CDR2 is SVGAGI (reference sequence). CDR3 length equals 14 residues. CDR3 nucleotides: TGTGCCAGCAGTCGCACCAGGGCAAACACTGAAGCTTTCTTT. This encodes CASSRTRANTEAFF.

This clone was seen just once. The chain uses TRBV27 and TRBJ2-7; a possible D gene is TRBD2 (5 bases). The CDR3 sequence is 14 residues long. V lost 3 bases and J lost 3, with 12 bases in between. The germline V gene has CDR1 MNHEY and CDR2 SMNVEV (reference sequence). CDR3 nucleotide sequence: TGTGCCAGCAGTTTGTCGGGGTCCCTCTACGAGCAGTACTTC. Translated, it gives CASSLSGSLYEQYF.